The 32 T cell receptor beta chains below come from one sample, sequenced in a study of beta chain features in type 1 diabetes. These receptors have no known antigen. General study results and limits: Shorter TCRB CDR3s, moderately but significantly so, were found in Type 1 diabetes patients in all four CD4+ subsets.

cDNA synthesis used the whole RNA isolate, giving expressed TCRB sequences. Sequenced by immunoSEQ multiplex PCR; TCRdb stores in-frame clones only, minus some. This table holds roughly 730,000 clones, over 10% found once. Sample: naive CD4+ T cells from blood. The receptors derive from a man aged 18 to 30 with type 1 diabetes.

This clone was found a few times. The V gene is TRBV2, the J gene TRBJ1-2, with 7 bases that match TRBD1. The V and J ends lost 6 bases and 4 bases, in that order; junction bases with no gene match: 14. Germline CDR1 reads SNHLY; CDR2 reads FYNNEI. This CDR3 is built from 16 residues. In DNA form, the CDR3 reads TGTGCCAGCAGCGAGGGGGACAGTGGCAACTCCTATGGCTACACCTTC. This codes for CASSEGDSGNSYGYTF.

This clone turned up a few times. V is TRBV5-1 and J is TRBJ2-5, with 13 bases matching TRBD2. This CDR3 has 15 amino acids. Germline V gene lookup returns CDR1 SGHRS and CDR2 YFSETQ. The trim removed 4 bases at V and 3 bases at J, leaving 3 bases unmatched. The CDR3 loop is CASSRGTSGEETQYF. The CDR3 coding sequence is TGCGCCAGCAGCCGCGGGACTAGCGGGGAAGAGACCCAGTACTTC.

For this clone: This clone may be a read error of a much larger clone one base away. Other DNA sequences from this sample encode an identical CDR3 as well. J is TRBJ2-5 and V is TRBV11-2; D gene unclear. This CDR3 is 11 amino acids long. In germline, CDR1 is SGHAT, CDR2 FQNNGV. V lost 4 bases and J lost 2, with 2 bases in between. In nucleotides, the CDR3 is TGTGCCAGCAGCTCGCAAGAGACCCAGTACTTC. Its translation: CASSSQETQYF.

The chain employs TRBV27 and TRBJ2-7; D is possibly TRBD1 or TRBD2 (5 bases each). Between the trimmed V and J ends, which lost 3 bases and 5 bases, there was a span of 11 bases. CDR3 length equals 13 residues. Looked up from germline, CDR1 is MNHEY and CDR2 is SMNVEV (reference sequence). The DNA for the CDR3 is TGTGCCAGCAGTTTGATTCGAGGGGACGAGCAGTACTTC. Encoded protein: CASSLIRGDEQYF.

This clone was observed a handful of times. Other DNA sequences in the same sample also yield this CDR3. The chain has TRBV30 and TRBJ2-5; D gene uncertain. V was trimmed by 1 base and J by 5 bases, leaving 5 bases between them. CDR1 and CDR2 from the germline V gene are GTSNPN and SVGIG (reference sequence). The CDR3 consists of 11 residues. The CDR3 coding sequence is TGTGCCTGGAGTGCCGCGGAGACCCAGTACTTC. It encodes CAWSAAETQYF.

This clone occurred a few times. J is TRBJ1-5 and V is TRBV29-1; D is unresolved. This CDR3 comprises 14 residues. V lost 2 bases, J lost 7 bases, and 15 bases lay in between. Germline lookup yields CDR1 SQVTM and CDR2 ANQGSEA. The CDR3 here is CSVELGTVGQPQHF. Written as DNA, the CDR3 is TGCAGCGTTGAATTAGGAACAGTAGGCCAGCCCCAGCATTTT.

V usage is TRBV30 and J usage is TRBJ1-1; D call uncertain. The CDR3 runs 14 residues. Germline lookup yields CDR1 GTSNPN and CDR2 SVGIG (reference sequence). Between the trimmed V and J ends, which lost 7 bases and 1 base, there was a span of 16 bases. CDR3 DNA sequence: TGTGCCTCCTTTAAGGCCTATGGGAACACTGAAGCTTTCTTT. As protein: CASFKAYGNTEAFF.

Only a few counts were recorded for this clone. The CDR3 is CASSHGRGNEKLFF. CDR3 in DNA: TGTGCCAGCAGCCACGGGAGGGGTAATGAAAAACTGTTTTTT. The chain is built from TRBV6-5 and TRBJ1-4, with D perhaps TRBD1 (5 bases). There are 14 residues in the CDR3. CDR1 MNHEY and CDR2 SVGAGI come from the germline V gene. The V and J ends lost 6 bases and 4 bases respectively, with 12 bases between them.

The rearrangement uses TRBV30 and TRBJ1-4, with unresolved D. This CDR3 contains 13 residues. Trimming left V 4 bases short and J 0 bases short, with 6 bases between. Germline CDR1 reads GTSNPN; CDR2 reads SVGIG (reference sequence). The chain's CDR3 is CAWKFATNEKLFF. Written as DNA, the CDR3 is TGTGCCTGGAAGTTTGCAACTAATGAAAAACTGTTTTTT.

The genes are TRBV5-1 and TRBJ2-2; the match to TRBD2 covers 7 bases. Germline trimming cut 0 bases from V and 2 bases from J; bases unmatched to any gene: 4. This CDR3 comprises 16 residues. Looked up from germline, CDR1 is SGHRS and CDR2 is YFSETQ. The CDR3 region is CASSLVASGNTGELFF. The CDR3 DNA sequence: TGCGCCAGCAGCTTGGTCGCTAGCGGTAACACCGGGGAGCTGTTTTTT.

This clone has only a few counts. V and J are TRBV15 and TRBJ2-2; D might be TRBD2 (6 bases). The V end was cut by 9 bases, the J end by 4 bases, with 24 bases between. The length of the CDR3 is 17 residues. Germline CDR1 and CDR2: LNHNV and YYDKDF (reference sequence). For the CDR3, the DNA is TGTGCCACTGCCGGTTGGAGGGGCGCAGGAGGCACCGGGGAGCTGTTTTTT. Translation: CATAGWRGAGGTGELFF.

The chain links TRBV6-6 to TRBJ2-3, with D perhaps TRBD2 (6 bases). Germline V CDR1 and CDR2: MNHNY, SVGAGI (reference sequence). V lost 7 bases to trimming and J lost 0 bases, with 11 bases between them. The CDR3 is 14 residues long. This CDR3 reads CASKRAGSTDTQYF. The DNA of the CDR3 is TGTGCCAGCAAAAGAGCGGGTAGCACAGATACGCAGTATTTT.

The chain carries TRBV6-1 and TRBJ1-1, with TRBD1 as a possible D gene (5 bases). The CDR3 runs to 14 residues. From germline, CDR1 is MNHNS and CDR2 SASEGT. V lost 5 bases, J lost 2 bases, and 12 bases lay in between. The CDR3 protein is CASSFERGNTEAFF. DNA of the CDR3: TGTGCCAGCAGTTTCGAAAGGGGTAACACTGAAGCTTTCTTT.

This clone was observed a handful of times. CDR3 DNA: TGTGCCAGCTGCCAACTCGGTAACACTGAAGCTTTCTTT. As protein: CASCQLGNTEAFF. The chain employs TRBV18 and TRBJ1-1; D gene ambiguous. The CDR3 is 13 amino acids. Germline V lookup: CDR1 KGHSH, CDR2 LQKENI. V was clipped by 7 bases and J by 2 bases, with 11 bases between them. The entire variable domain, with the rest obtained from reference TRBV18 and TRBJ1-1, is as follows: NAGVMQNPRHLVRRRGQEARLRCSPMKGHSHVYWYRQLPEEGLKFMVYLQKENIIDESGMPKERFSAEFPKEGPSILRIQQVVRGDSAAYFCASCQLGNTEAFFGQGTRLTVV.

The V call is TRBV30, the J call TRBJ2-3; TRBD2 aligns across 10 bases. Per the germline V gene, CDR1 is GTSNPN and CDR2 is SVGIG (reference sequence). The CDR3 is 14 amino acids. The trim removed 6 bases at V and 2 bases at J, leaving 5 bases unmatched. CDR3 in amino acids: CACPSGGFTDTQYF. CDR3 DNA: TGTGCCTGTCCTAGCGGGGGTTTCACAGATACGCAGTATTTT.

This clone was seen a handful of times. V gene TRBV28 combines with J gene TRBJ1-1; no clear D. Germline-derived CDR1 and CDR2 are MDHEN and SYDVKM. The CDR3 length is 11 residues. For the CDR3, the DNA is TGTGGGTCCCGCGGATGGACTGAAGCTTTCTTT. Translation gives CGSRGWTEAFF.

This rearrangement joins TRBV13 to TRBJ1-2; tentatively, D is TRBD1 (6 bases). Trimming stripped 4 bases from V and 8 bases from J, with 14 bases between. The CDR3 loop spans 13 amino acids. Germline V gene lookup returns CDR1 PRHDT and CDR2 FYEKMQ (reference sequence). The CDR3 region has the DNA TGTGCCAGCAGCTCCAAAGGGGGTTGGGGCTACACCTTC. It is translated as CASSSKGGWGYTF.

This clone was seen a handful of times. This chain joins TRBV6-1 and TRBJ2-7, with D possibly matching TRBD2 (5 bases). This CDR3 comprises 15 residues. V lost 6 bases and J 4 bases, leaving 19 bases between the germline ends. The V gene's germline CDR1 is MNHNS and CDR2 SASEGT. The CDR3 nucleotides are TGTGCCAGCAGATCCTCCGGACTCTCAATGTACGAGCAGTACTTC. Its protein is CASRSSGLSMYEQYF.

V gene TRBV18 combines with J gene TRBJ2-1, with 7 bases identical to TRBD2. Germline values: CDR1 KGHSH, CDR2 LQKENI. The CDR3 is 14 residues long. V lost 6 bases and J lost 5; bases outside the gene matches: 7. The CDR3 here is CASSPRLADNEQFF. The DNA of the CDR3 is TGTGCCAGCTCTCCCCGACTAGCCGACAATGAGCAGTTCTTC.

This clone was picked up a small number of times. V usage is TRBV14 and J usage is TRBJ2-5; TRBD2 agrees at 8 bases. Germline V gene lookup returns CDR1 SGHDN and CDR2 FVKESK. The V gene end was trimmed by 4 bases and the J gene end by 4 bases; junction bases not matched to a gene: 11. The CDR3 runs 16 residues. The CDR3 nucleotides are TGTGCCAGCAGCCCGCTCTCGGGACTAGGAGTAGAGACCCAGTACTTC. Protein sequence: CASSPLSGLGVETQYF.

J is TRBJ2-1 and V is TRBV2, with a tentative D call TRBD2 (6 bases). V lost 6 bases and J 11 bases, leaving 11 bases between the germline ends. The CDR3 has 11 amino acids. The germline V gene encodes CDR1 SNHLY and CDR2 FYNNEI. CDR3 nucleotide sequence: TGTGCCAGCAGGTGGACTACCCAGCAGTTCTTC. Its translation is CASRWTTQQFF.

This clone was seen a few times. The chain is built from TRBV2 and TRBJ1-1, with D perhaps TRBD1 (5 bases). Germline loops: CDR1 SNHLY, CDR2 FYNNEI. CDR3 length: 13 amino acids. Trimming took off 6 bases at V and 5 bases at J, with 13 bases between the two ends. DNA of the CDR3: TGTGCCAGCAGACCGGGACGAGAAACTGAAGCTTTCTTT. It translates to CASRPGRETEAFF.

This clone was counted between two and nine times. The chain combines TRBV5-1 with TRBJ1-1; a weak D match, TRBD1 (5 bases). Trimming left V 0 bases short and J 5 bases short, with 8 bases between. Germline values: CDR1 SGHRS, CDR2 YFSETQ. This CDR3 contains 13 residues. The CDR3 is CASSLVGTTEAFF. The CDR3 coding sequence is TGCGCCAGCAGCTTGGTCGGGACGACTGAAGCTTTCTTT. Looking up the rest from reference TRBV5-1 and TRBJ1-1 gives the full variable domain: KAGVTQTPRYLIKTRGQQVTLSCSPISGHRSVSWYQQTPGQGLQFLFEYFSETQRNKGNFPGRFSGRQFSNSRSEMNVSTLELGDSALYLCASSLVGTTEAFFGQGTRLTVV.

J is TRBJ1-1 and V is TRBV10-3; unclear D gene. The CDR3 sequence is 13 residues long. V was trimmed by 7 bases and J by 2 bases, leaving 11 bases between them. Germline lookup yields CDR1 ENHRY and CDR2 SYGVKD. The CDR3 protein is CAITQEVNTEAFF. The DNA for the CDR3 is TGTGCCATCACCCAAGAGGTAAACACTGAAGCTTTCTTT.

This clone was seen a handful of times. The rearrangement uses TRBV7-9 and TRBJ2-1; tentatively, D is TRBD1 (5 bases). CDR3 size: 16 residues. CDR1 SEHNR and CDR2 FQNEAQ come from the germline V gene (reference sequence). Trimming took off 6 bases at V and 1 base at J, with 16 bases between the two ends. CDR3 nucleotides: TGTGCCAGCAGTTTGGGGCAGGACCTGTCCTACAATGAGCAGTTCTTC. Translation: CASSLGQDLSYNEQFF. The full variable domain, with the rest looked up from reference TRBV7-9 and TRBJ2-1, is DTGVSQNPRHKITKRGQNVTFRCDPISEHNRLYWYRQTLGQGPEFLTYFQNEAQLEKSRLLSDRFSAERPKGSFSTLEIQRTEQGDSAMYLCASSLGQDLSYNEQFFGPGTRLTVL.

CDR3 residues: CASSVEKDTEAFF. CDR3 nucleotide sequence: TGTGCCAGCAGCGTAGAAAAGGACACTGAAGCTTTCTTT. This chain joins TRBV9 and TRBJ1-1, with no clear D. The germline V gene has CDR1 SGDLS and CDR2 YYNGEE. V was trimmed by 0 bases and J by 3 bases, leaving 6 bases between them. The CDR3 is made up of 13 amino acids. Combining the CDR3 with reference TRBV9 and TRBJ1-1 gives the whole variable domain DSGVTQTPKHLITATGQRVTLRCSPRSGDLSVYWYQQSLDQGLQFLIQYYNGEERAKGNILERFSAQQFPDLHSELNLSSLELGDSALYFCASSVEKDTEAFFGQGTRLTVV.

In its sample, this clone was seen a few times. This chain connects TRBV25-1 to TRBJ1-1; 7 bases match TRBD1. This CDR3 comprises 13 residues. Germline values: CDR1 MGHDK, CDR2 SYGVNS. V shed 6 bases, J shed 4 bases, and the junction held 5 bases outside the gene matches. CDR3 nucleotide sequence: TGTGCCAGCAGGAGGGACAGCCTCACTGAAGCTTTCTTT. It is translated as CASRRDSLTEAFF.

The rearrangement joins TRBV4-1 to TRBJ2-5; D possibly corresponds to TRBD2 (7 bases). The V and J ends lost 5 bases and 4 bases respectively, with 17 bases between them. CDR1 MGHRA and CDR2 YSYEKL come from the germline V gene. CDR3 size: 15 residues. CDR3 nucleotides: TGCGCCAGCAGCTGGGAGGACGGGGGGCGAGAGACCCAGTACTTC. Protein product: CASSWEDGGRETQYF.

This clone was found a few times. One end of the junction is discordant with germline, which a read error may explain. CDR3 sequence (DNA): TGCGCCAGCAGTGATAGGAGCGGGGCTGCGAATTTC. It yields the protein CASSDRSGAANF. V usage is TRBV10-2 and J usage is TRBJ2-7; 7 bases agree with TRBD2. Looked up from germline, CDR1 is WSHSY and CDR2 is SAAADI. The CDR3 runs to 12 residues.

The chain combines TRBV5-1 with TRBJ2-1, with a tentative D call TRBD2 (5 bases). V dropped 5 bases and J dropped 7 bases, with 13 bases sitting between them. Germline V gives CDR1 SGHRS, CDR2 YFSETQ. CDR3 length equals 13 residues. In DNA, the CDR3 is TGCGCCAGCAGTGGGAGCAGCGCTAATGAGCAGTTCTTC. This translates into CASSGSSANEQFF.

This sequence joins TRBV7-8 and TRBJ1-3; no clear D gene. Germline CDR1 is SGHVS and CDR2 is FQNEAQ. Trimming stripped 8 bases from V and 9 bases from J, with 11 bases between. The CDR3 is 11 residues long. The DNA for the CDR3 is TGTGCCAGCGCCCCTTTTTCCACCATATATTTT. Encoded protein: CASAPFSTIYF.

This clone was counted only a few times. The rearrangement uses TRBV18 and TRBJ2-7, with D perhaps assigned TRBD1 or TRBD2 (5 bases each). The length of the CDR3 is 13 residues. CDR1 and CDR2 from the germline V gene are KGHSH and LQKENI. V lost 5 bases to trimming and J lost 4 bases, with 12 bases between them. For the CDR3, the DNA is TGTGCCAGCTCAGTACAGGAGGCGTACGAGCAGTACTTC. Its protein product is CASSVQEAYEQYF.